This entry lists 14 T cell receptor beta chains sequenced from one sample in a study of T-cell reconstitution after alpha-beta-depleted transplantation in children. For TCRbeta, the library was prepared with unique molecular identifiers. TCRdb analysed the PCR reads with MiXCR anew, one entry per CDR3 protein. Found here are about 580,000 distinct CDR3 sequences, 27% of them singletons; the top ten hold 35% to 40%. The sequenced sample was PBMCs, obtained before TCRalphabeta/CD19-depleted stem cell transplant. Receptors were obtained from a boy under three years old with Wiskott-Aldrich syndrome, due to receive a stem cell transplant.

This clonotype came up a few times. CDR3 nucleotides: TGTGCCAGCAGTTCGGACAGGGGGTTGGAAAAACTGTTTTTT. Translation: CASSSDRGLEKLFF. This chain links TRBV12-3 or TRBV12-4 with TRBJ1-4, with 10 bases fitting TRBD1. The CDR3 has 14 amino acids. With 4 bases clipped from V and 8 bases from J, the junction kept 4 bases outside the gene matches.

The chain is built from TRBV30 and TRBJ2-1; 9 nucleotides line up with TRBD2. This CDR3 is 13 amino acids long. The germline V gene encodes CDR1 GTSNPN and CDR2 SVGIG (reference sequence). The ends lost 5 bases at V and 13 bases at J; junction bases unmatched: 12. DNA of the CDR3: TGTGCCTGGGTCGCGGGAGGGAGTGAGAGACAGTTCTTC. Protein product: CAWVAGGSERQFF.

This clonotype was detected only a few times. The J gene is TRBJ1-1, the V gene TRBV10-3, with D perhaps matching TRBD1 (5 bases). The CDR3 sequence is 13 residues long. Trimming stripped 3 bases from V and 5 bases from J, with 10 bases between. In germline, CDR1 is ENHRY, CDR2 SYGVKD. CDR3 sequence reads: CAISDPGRTEAFF. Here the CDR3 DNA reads TGTGCCATCAGTGACCCGGGGCGGACTGAAGCTTTCTTT.

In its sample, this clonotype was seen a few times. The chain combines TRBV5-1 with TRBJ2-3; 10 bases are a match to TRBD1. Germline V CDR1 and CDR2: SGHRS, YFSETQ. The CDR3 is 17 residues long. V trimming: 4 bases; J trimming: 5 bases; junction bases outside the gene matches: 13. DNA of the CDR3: TGCGCCAGCAGCGACCGGGACAGGGGTTTTTTCGGAGATACGCAGTATTTT. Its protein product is CASSDRDRGFFGDTQYF.

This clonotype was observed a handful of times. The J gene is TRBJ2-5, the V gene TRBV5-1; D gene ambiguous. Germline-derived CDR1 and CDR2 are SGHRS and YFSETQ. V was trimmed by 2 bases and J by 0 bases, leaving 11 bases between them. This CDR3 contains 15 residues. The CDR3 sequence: CASSFGGFYQETQYF. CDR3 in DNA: TGCGCCAGCAGCTTTGGCGGCTTCTACCAAGAGACCCAGTACTTC.

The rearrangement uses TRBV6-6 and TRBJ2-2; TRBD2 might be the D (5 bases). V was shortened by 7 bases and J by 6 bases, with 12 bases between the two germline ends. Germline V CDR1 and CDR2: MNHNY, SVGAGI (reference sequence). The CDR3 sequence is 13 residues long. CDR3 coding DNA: TGTGCCAGCATTTCTAGCCCGCCCGGGGAGCTGTTTTTT. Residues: CASISSPPGELFF.

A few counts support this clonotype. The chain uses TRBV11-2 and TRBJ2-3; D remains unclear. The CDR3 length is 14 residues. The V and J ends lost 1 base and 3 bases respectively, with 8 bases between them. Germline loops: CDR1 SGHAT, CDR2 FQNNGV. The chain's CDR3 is CASSLGVGTDTQYF. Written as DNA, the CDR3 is TGTGCCAGCAGCTTAGGGGTAGGGACAGATACGCAGTATTTT.

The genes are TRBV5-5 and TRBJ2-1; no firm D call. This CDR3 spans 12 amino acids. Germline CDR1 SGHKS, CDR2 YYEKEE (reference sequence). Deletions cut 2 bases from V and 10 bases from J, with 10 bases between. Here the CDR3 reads CASSFGFWEQFF. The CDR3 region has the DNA TGTGCCAGCAGCTTCGGGTTTTGGGAGCAGTTCTTC.

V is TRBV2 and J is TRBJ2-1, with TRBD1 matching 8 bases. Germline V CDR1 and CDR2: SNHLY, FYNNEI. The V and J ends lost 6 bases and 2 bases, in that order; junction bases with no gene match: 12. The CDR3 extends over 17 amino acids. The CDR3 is CASRDDRGGITYNEQFF. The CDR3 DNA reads TGTGCCAGCAGGGATGACAGGGGCGGGATAACCTACAATGAGCAGTTCTTC.

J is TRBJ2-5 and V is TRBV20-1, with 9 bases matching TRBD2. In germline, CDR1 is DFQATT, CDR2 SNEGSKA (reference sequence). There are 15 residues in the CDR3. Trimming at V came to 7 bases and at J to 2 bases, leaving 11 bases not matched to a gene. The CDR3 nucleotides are TGCAGTGTCAGAGGTGGTAGCGGGAGACAAGAGACCCAGTACTTC. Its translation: CSVRGGSGRQETQYF.

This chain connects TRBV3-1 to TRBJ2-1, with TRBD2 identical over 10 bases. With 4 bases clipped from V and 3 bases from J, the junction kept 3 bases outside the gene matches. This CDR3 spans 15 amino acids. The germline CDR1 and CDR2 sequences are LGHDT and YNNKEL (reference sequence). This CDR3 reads CASSPIAGGYNEQFF. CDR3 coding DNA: TGTGCCAGCAGCCCTATAGCGGGAGGCTACAATGAGCAGTTCTTC.

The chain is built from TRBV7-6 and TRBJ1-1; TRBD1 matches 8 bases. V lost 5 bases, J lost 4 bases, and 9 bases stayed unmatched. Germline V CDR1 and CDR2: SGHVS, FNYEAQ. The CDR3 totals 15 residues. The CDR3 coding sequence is TGTGCCAGCAGCACCACGACAGGGGTGGCCACTGAAGCTTTCTTT. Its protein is CASSTTTGVATEAFF.

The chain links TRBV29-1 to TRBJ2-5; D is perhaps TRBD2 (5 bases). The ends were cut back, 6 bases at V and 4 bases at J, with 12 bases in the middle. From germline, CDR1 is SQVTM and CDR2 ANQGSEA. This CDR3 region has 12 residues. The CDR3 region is CSVLSGSETQYF. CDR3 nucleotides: TGCAGCGTCCTCTCGGGGTCAGAGACCCAGTACTTC.

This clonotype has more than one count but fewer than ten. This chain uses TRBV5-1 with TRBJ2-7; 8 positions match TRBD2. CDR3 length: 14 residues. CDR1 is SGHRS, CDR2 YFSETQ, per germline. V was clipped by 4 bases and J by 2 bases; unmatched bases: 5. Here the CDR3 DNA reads TGCGCCAGCAGCCCACAAGCGGGAGCCTACGAGCAGTACTTC. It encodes CASSPQAGAYEQYF.